Listed here are 24 T cell receptor beta chains from one sample, sequenced in a study of blood T cell repertoires in COVID-19. TCRdb's copy holds only in-frame clones and misses some; the assay was immunoSEQ multiplex PCR. The data contain under 85,000 clones, less than 90% of them singletons. The sample consisted of peripheral blood. These receptors all stem from a man between 60 and 75 years old with active or convalescent COVID-19.

For the CDR3, the DNA is TGTGCCAGCAGCACCCGACAGGGATTAAGCTTTGACTATGGCTACACCTTC. Its protein is CASSTRQGLSFDYGYTF. The chain is built from TRBV9 and TRBJ1-2; TRBD1 aligns across 7 bases. The J segment lost 3 bases and the V segment lost 4 bases, leaving 15 bases of the junction unmatched. The CDR3 is 17 amino acids. The germline V gene encodes CDR1 SGDLS and CDR2 YYNGEE.

V usage is TRBV5-6 and J usage is TRBJ1-5; 7 positions agree with TRBD1. CDR1 and CDR2 from the germline V gene are SGHDT and YYEEEE. The CDR3 is 15 residues long. V lost 2 bases, J lost 7 bases, and 9 bases stayed unmatched. The CDR3 sequence: CASSLLTGMEQPQHF. CDR3 nucleotides: TGTGCCAGCAGCTTACTGACAGGGATGGAACAGCCCCAGCATTTT.

This clone is deemed medium-sized (0.01 to 0.1%). The chain couples TRBV27 to TRBJ1-2; D is unresolved. CDR3 length: 12 residues. Germline CDR1 MNHEY, CDR2 SMNVEV (reference sequence). V was trimmed by 7 bases and J by 4 bases, leaving 10 bases between them. In DNA form, the CDR3 reads TGTGCCAGCATGGGCGCAACCTATGGCTACACCTTC. Translating it yields CASMGATYGYTF.

The chain has TRBV6-1 and TRBJ2-7, with 9 bases that match TRBD1. The CDR3 has 14 amino acids. Germline V gives CDR1 MNHNS, CDR2 SASEGT. The junction had 6 bases not matched to a gene; V was cut back by 7 bases and J by 2 bases. CDR3 loop: CASTPGQGPYEQYF. The CDR3 DNA is TGTGCCAGCACCCCCGGACAGGGGCCCTACGAGCAGTACTTC.

In this sample, this clone turned up once. The chain carries TRBV18 and TRBJ2-2; 11 bases agree with TRBD1. The length of the CDR3 is 16 residues. The germline gives CDR1 KGHSH, CDR2 LQKENI. V gave up 3 bases and J gave up 2 bases; unmatched junction bases: 2. CDR3 loop: CASSPRTGGNTGELFF. DNA for the CDR3: TGTGCCAGCTCACCGCGGACAGGGGGCAACACCGGGGAGCTGTTTTTT.

This clone was detected ten times or more. The chain is built from TRBV3-1 (or the pseudogene TRBV3-2) and TRBJ2-7; 11 positions agree with TRBD1. The CDR3 loop spans 16 amino acids. Per germline, CDR1 LGHDT and CDR2 YNNKEL (reference sequence). The junction had 6 bases not matched to a gene; V was cut back by 1 base and J by 4 bases. CDR3 nucleotide sequence: TGTGCCAGCAGCCAAGCAGGGACAGGGGGAGATTACGAGCAGTACTTC. It specifies CASSQAGTGGDYEQYF.

The rearrangement uses TRBV30 and TRBJ1-3; weak D call: TRBD1 (6 bases). V gave up 3 bases and J gave up 3 bases, with 18 bases separating them. The CDR3 length is 16 residues. Germline V gene sequence: CDR1 GTSNPN, CDR2 SVGIG (reference sequence). The CDR3 is CAWRGFWGLGGNTIYF. The CDR3 DNA follows: TGTGCCTGGAGAGGATTTTGGGGGCTCGGTGGAAACACCATATATTTT.

The gene calls are TRBV5-4 and TRBJ2-1; 10 positions agree with TRBD2. Germline V CDR1 and CDR2: SGHNT, YYREEE (reference sequence). V was clipped by 4 bases and J by 3 bases; unmatched bases: 7. The length of the CDR3 is 16 residues. The CDR3 DNA sequence: TGTGCCAGCAGCCCCAAAACTAGCGGGGACTACAATGAGCAGTTCTTC. This codes for CASSPKTSGDYNEQFF.

The chain couples TRBV5-1 to TRBJ1-4; 7 bases line up with TRBD1. V lost 0 bases to trimming and J lost 5 bases; unmatched junction nucleotides: 7. Germline V gene sequence: CDR1 SGHRS, CDR2 YFSETQ. The CDR3 is made up of 16 amino acids. CDR3 DNA sequence: TGCGCCAGCAGCTTGGCCCTACAGGGGACCAATGAAAAACTGTTTTTT. It is translated as CASSLALQGTNEKLFF.

This rearrangement joins TRBV25-1 to TRBJ2-7; D call uncertain. Germline V gives CDR1 MGHDK, CDR2 SYGVNS. There are 12 residues in the CDR3. Trimming removed 3 bases at V and 3 bases at J, with 6 bases between. The CDR3 is CASSENSYEQYF. CDR3 DNA sequence: TGTGCCAGCAGTGAGAACAGCTACGAGCAGTACTTC.

This clone was seen a single time. This chain joins TRBV5-8 and TRBJ2-7; D is possibly TRBD1 (6 bases). Germline CDR1 reads SGHTS; CDR2 reads YDEGEE. CDR3 size: 13 residues. V lost 7 bases and J lost 4, with 15 bases in between. CDR3 region: CASYPDRRYEQYF. The CDR3 bases are TGTGCCAGCTACCCGGACAGACGGTACGAGCAGTACTTC.

The chain employs TRBV29-1 and TRBJ2-1, with 11 positions matching TRBD1. Trimming removed 8 bases from V and 3 bases from J; junction bases left unmatched: 3. CDR3 size: 13 residues. CDR1 is SQVTM, CDR2 ANQGSEA, per germline. The CDR3 spells CSTGTGGYNEQFF. The CDR3 nucleotides read TGCAGCACCGGGACAGGGGGCTACAATGAGCAGTTCTTC.

This clone showed up just a few times. The genes are TRBV7-6 and TRBJ1-4; 7 bases agree with TRBD1. V shed 4 bases, J shed 4 bases, and the junction held 6 bases outside the gene matches. Per the germline V gene, CDR1 is SGHVS and CDR2 is FNYEAQ. The CDR3 runs 15 residues. CDR3 sequence: CASSSGTAFNEKLFF. The CDR3 DNA follows: TGTGCCAGCAGCTCGGGGACAGCTTTTAATGAAAAACTGTTTTTT.

V usage is TRBV6-1 and J usage is TRBJ1-6; D gene unclear. The CDR3 runs to 15 residues. Germline V gives CDR1 MNHNS, CDR2 SASEGT. Trimming took 2 bases from V and 8 from J, leaving 13 bases between them. CDR3 bases: TGTGCCAGCAGTGAACAAGTCTTTCGGGATTCACCCCTCCACTTT. Translated: CASSEQVFRDSPLHF.

The V and J genes are TRBV5-4 and TRBJ1-1; D is uncertain. Per germline, CDR1 SGHNT and CDR2 YYREEE (reference sequence). V lost 2 bases, J lost 1 base, and 9 bases lay in between. The CDR3 sequence is 14 residues long. The DNA of the CDR3 is TGTGCCAGCAGCTTTCAACTTCAGAACACTGAAGCTTTCTTT. Translated, it gives CASSFQLQNTEAFF.

This clone was recorded only once. The rearrangement joins TRBV19 to TRBJ1-3; 7 nucleotides agree with TRBD1. Germline assignment: CDR1 LNHDA and CDR2 SQIVND (reference sequence). The junction had 23 bases not matched to a gene; V was cut back by 4 bases and J by 8 bases. The CDR3 runs 19 residues. The CDR3 spells CASSTRLETQGVTRHTIYF. For the CDR3, the DNA is TGTGCCAGTAGTACGCGCCTAGAAACCCAGGGGGTGACGCGACACACCATATATTTT.

The V gene is TRBV25-1, the J gene TRBJ2-1; TRBD2 agrees at 7 bases. V shed 4 bases and J 4 bases; nucleotides not matched to a gene: 4. The germline V gene encodes CDR1 MGHDK and CDR2 SYGVNS. The CDR3 is made up of 14 amino acids. CDR3 loop: CASSVPGGYNEQFF. In nucleotides, the CDR3 is TGTGCCAGCAGTGTGCCGGGGGGATACAATGAGCAGTTCTTC.

This sequence joins TRBV13 and TRBJ2-7; 9 bases map to TRBD1. CDR1 PRHDT and CDR2 FYEKMQ come from the germline V gene (reference sequence). This CDR3 spans 16 amino acids. V was clipped by 2 bases and J by 3 bases; unmatched bases: 8. CDR3 DNA sequence: TGTGCCAGCAGCTTAATATTGGGACAGGGAAACTACGAGCAGTACTTC. Its protein is CASSLILGQGNYEQYF.

This sequence joins TRBV4-1 and TRBJ1-2; TRBD1 might be the D (5 bases). V lost 3 bases and J lost 0, with 11 bases in between. This CDR3 has 15 amino acids. Germline assignment: CDR1 MGHRA and CDR2 YSYEKL. In nucleotides, the CDR3 is TGCGCCAGCAGCCAGGGGGGAGGGCCTAACTATGGCTACACCTTC. Its protein product is CASSQGGGPNYGYTF.

This sequence joins TRBV3-1 (or the pseudogene TRBV3-2) and TRBJ2-1; TRBD2 aligns across 14 bases. This CDR3 is 18 amino acids long. CDR1 and CDR2 (germline): LGHDT, YNNKEL (reference sequence). V was pared by 1 base and J by 7 bases, with 9 bases of the junction left unmatched. CDR3 coding DNA: TGTGCCAGCAGCCAAGTAGCGACTCGACTAGCGGGGGGGAATGAGCAGTTCTTC. It yields the protein CASSQVATRLAGGNEQFF.

The V gene is TRBV27, the J gene TRBJ1-5; D remains ambiguous. The CDR3 is 15 amino acids. Germline V CDR1 and CDR2: MNHEY, SMNVEV (reference sequence). The germline V and J ends were trimmed by 2 bases and 3 bases, with 11 bases remaining between them. The CDR3 protein is CASSLESAVNQPQHF. The CDR3 DNA sequence: TGTGCCAGCAGTTTAGAAAGCGCCGTCAATCAGCCCCAGCATTTT.

The chain employs TRBV11-3 and TRBJ1-2; tentative D call: TRBD1 (6 bases). The germline V and J ends were trimmed by 5 bases and 4 bases, with 17 bases remaining between them. Germline CDR1 SGHNT, CDR2 YENEEA. This CDR3 spans 15 amino acids. CDR3 protein: CASSQTLTGSYGYTF. CDR3 nucleotide sequence: TGTGCCAGCAGCCAGACCCTGACAGGCAGCTATGGCTACACCTTC.

V gene TRBV11-1 combines with J gene TRBJ2-1; the match to TRBD1 covers 8 bases. The germline CDR1 and CDR2 sequences are SGHAT and FQDESV (reference sequence). The CDR3 sequence is 12 residues long. After removal of 5 bases from V and 9 bases from J, the junction contained 3 bases not matched to a gene. CDR3 nucleotide sequence: TGTGCCAGCAGCGGAGACAGGGGTGAGCAGTTCTTC. Translated, it gives CASSGDRGEQFF.

The rearrangement links TRBV7-9 to TRBJ1-2, with 7 bases identical to TRBD1. Per the germline V gene, CDR1 is SEHNR and CDR2 is FQNEAQ (reference sequence). This CDR3 has 14 amino acids. V gave up 6 bases and J gave up 2 bases; unmatched junction bases: 6. Written as DNA, the CDR3 is TGTGCCAGCAGGGGACAGACTGCAAACTATGGCTACACCTTC. It specifies CASRGQTANYGYTF.